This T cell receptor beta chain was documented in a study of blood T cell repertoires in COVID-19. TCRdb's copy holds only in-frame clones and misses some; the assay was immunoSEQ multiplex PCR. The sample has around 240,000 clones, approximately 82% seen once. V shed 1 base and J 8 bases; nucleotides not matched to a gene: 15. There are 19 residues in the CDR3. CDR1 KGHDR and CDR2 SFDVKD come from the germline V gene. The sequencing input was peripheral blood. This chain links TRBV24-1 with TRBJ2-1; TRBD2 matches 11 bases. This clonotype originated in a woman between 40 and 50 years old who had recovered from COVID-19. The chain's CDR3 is CATSDFGLAGGFGIDEQFF. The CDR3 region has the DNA TGTGCCACCAGTGATTTCGGCCTAGCGGGGGGTTTTGGAATCGATGAGCAGTTCTTC.